Reported below is one TCR beta chain. RNA amounts of about 0.5 to 1 ug underwent reverse transcription with random hexamers. TCRdb reprocessed the immunoSEQ multiplex PCR reads with MiXCR, giving one entry per CDR3 protein. The sample consists of roughly 170,000 distinct CDR3 sequences, approximately 93% of them appearing once. This entry is derived from a study of CD8 T cells in Susac syndrome. Trimming pared 6 bases from V and 0 bases from J, leaving 15 bases between. Per the germline V gene, CDR1 is MNHEY and CDR2 is SVGEGT. CDR3 length equals 16 residues. This TCR came from a human donor with multiple sclerosis. Sequenced: CD4+ T cells from PBMCs. The rearrangement uses TRBV6-2 or TRBV6-3 and TRBJ1-3; D gene uncertain. CDR3 in amino acids: CASSHPTRTSGNTIYF. The CDR3 DNA follows: TGTGCCAGCAGCCATCCGACACGGACCTCTGGAAACACCATATATTTT.